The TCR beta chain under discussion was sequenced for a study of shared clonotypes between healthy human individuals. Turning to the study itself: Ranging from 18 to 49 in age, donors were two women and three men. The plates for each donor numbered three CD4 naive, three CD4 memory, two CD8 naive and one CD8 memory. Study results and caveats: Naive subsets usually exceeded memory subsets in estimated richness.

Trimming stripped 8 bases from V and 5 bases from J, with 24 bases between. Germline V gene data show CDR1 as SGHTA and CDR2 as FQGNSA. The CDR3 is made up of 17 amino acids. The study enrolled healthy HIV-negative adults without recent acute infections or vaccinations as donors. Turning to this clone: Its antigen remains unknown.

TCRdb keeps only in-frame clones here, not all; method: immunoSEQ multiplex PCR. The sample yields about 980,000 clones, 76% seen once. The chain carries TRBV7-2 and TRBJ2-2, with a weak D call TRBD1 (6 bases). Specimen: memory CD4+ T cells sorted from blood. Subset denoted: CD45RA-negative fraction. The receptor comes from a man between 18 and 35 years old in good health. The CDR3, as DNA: TGTGCCAGCCGCCAAATTTTTGGGGGCTGGGAAACCGGGGAGCTGTTTTTT. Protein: CASRQIFGGWETGELFF.